This T cell receptor beta chain comes out of a study of blood T cell repertoires in COVID-19. Study-wide background: Researchers got acute and convalescent COVID-19 samples from the United States, Italy and Spain. PBMCs, B-cell-depleted T cells, or T cells were the source of the cDNA or gDNA that made up the material.

Under the authors' procedure: Estimation of nucleated cell counts relied on the amplification of reference gene primers. The table came from immunoSEQ multiplex PCR; TCRdb's copy has only in-frame clones and leaves some out. V and J calls and clone size are copied from that table; D and trimming were computed from the DNA. The top ten clones hold 3.6% of a sample with hundreds of thousands of clones, approximately 77% of them seen once. With 6 bases removed from V and 5 bases from J, the gap between germline ends came to 20 bases. CDR3 length: 15 amino acids. Germline-derived CDR1 and CDR2 are SGHNT and YYREEE (reference sequence).

The source is a woman aged 80 or over with acute or convalescent COVID-19. This rearrangement joins TRBV5-4 to TRBJ1-2, with D possibly being TRBD1 (6 bases). Sequencing was carried out using peripheral blood. In nucleotides, the CDR3 is TGTGCCAGCACATCACCCGGGGGGCAGGTGTATGGCTACACCTTC. Translation: CASTSPGGQVYGYTF.